This T cell receptor (beta chain) was sequenced for a study of identical twins. General study points: The authors noted that invariant MAIT and iNKT cells could partly confound zero-insertion analyses.

In TCRdb, the 5' RACE reads were re-called with MiXCR into one record per CDR3 protein. The sample shows some 600,000 distinct CDR3 sequences, just over 7% of them seen only once. The CDR3 sequence is 20 residues long. Germline V gives CDR1 LGHDT, CDR2 YNNKEL (reference sequence). The junction had 11 bases not matched to a gene; V was cut back by 0 bases and J by 0 bases. There were only healthy Caucasians among the donors. To note about this clonotype: As yet, its antigen is unknown.

These data also formed part of another study, on yellow fever vaccine responses in identical twins.

This sequence was found in a woman under 30 in good health. The sequenced material came from PBMCs. The gene calls are TRBV3-1 and TRBJ2-6; 7 bases align to TRBD1. In DNA, the CDR3 is TGTGCCAGCAGCCAAGACCCGGGACAGAGGCTGAGCTCTGGGGCCAACGTCCTGACTTTC. It encodes CASSQDPGQRLSSGANVLTF.